At least ten counts were recorded for the clone carrying this T cell receptor (beta chain). Its specificity is unknown. TCRdb passed the 5' RACE reads through MiXCR, listing each CDR3 protein once. The sample has 25,000 to 35,000 distinct CDR3 sequences; under 7.5% are singletons. The data belong to a study of early T cells in non-severe SARS-CoV-2 infection. Findings and caveats of the study: Matching results from VDJdb favored anti-spike CD8 responses, leaving private and CD4 specificities undetected.

Trimming shortened V by 2 bases and J by 4 bases, and 11 bases separated the two germline ends. The CDR3 contains 14 residues. Germline V gene sequence: CDR1 SGHTA, CDR2 FQGNSA. The receptor was isolated from an adult who was a healthcare worker with PCR-confirmed SARS-CoV-2 infection or an uninfected control (not recorded which). Sequencing input: whole blood. The J gene is TRBJ1-1, the V gene TRBV7-2; D is undetermined. The DNA for the CDR3 is TGTGCCAGCAGCTTATTGCATGGACTCACTGAAGCTTTCTTT. This translates into CASSLLHGLTEAFF.